Listed below are T cell receptor beta chains from one sample, sequenced in a study of control samples from healthy donors and cancer patients. Assay: immunoSEQ multiplex PCR; the TCRdb copy retains only in-frame clones and omits some. The table has roughly 100,000 clones, about 91% seen once; the top ten hold about 2.5%. The sequenced sample consisted of blood. The receptors were sampled from a woman under 30 in good health. CDR3s include the opening cysteine and the closing phenylalanine or tryptophan. The D gene is left open where the match is weak. Only some rows state a clone size, as once, few, many or a class for expanded clones.

cdr3_length	v_call	j_call	d_call	clone_size	cdr3_nt	cdr3_aa
17	TRBV7-9	TRBJ2-1	-	-	TGTGCCAGCAGCTTCTTTCCCATAGCGACCTCCTACAATGAGCAGTTCTTC	CASSFFPIATSYNEQFF
14	TRBV9	TRBJ1-2	-	-	TGTGCCAGCAGCTCACAGACTACCTTGGGAGGCTACACCTTC	CASSSQTTLGGYTF
15	TRBV6-5	TRBJ2-7	TRBD2	-	TGTGCCAGCAGTTACGGGCCTAGCGGGAGCTACGAGCAGTACTTC	CASSYGPSGSYEQYF
15	TRBV14	TRBJ2-5	-	-	TGTGCCAGCAGCCAAGTGGCCAGCTTACAAGAGACCCAGTACTTC	CASSQVASLQETQYF
14	TRBV4-1	TRBJ1-2	-	-	TGCGCCAGCAGCCACAGGACGGGGACCTATGGCTACACCTTC	CASSHRTGTYGYTF
15	TRBV11-3	TRBJ2-5	TRBD1	once	TGTGCCAGCAGCTCCGCCGGGACAGGACTGGAGACCCAGTACTTC	CASSSAGTGLETQYF
13	TRBV6-6	TRBJ2-5	-	-	TGTGCCAGCAGTCCCAGGGGTCGGGAGACCCAGTACTTC	CASSPRGRETQYF
15	TRBV27	TRBJ2-2	TRBD1	-	TGTGCCAGCCGGATGGGGACAGGGTACACCGGGGAGCTGTTTTTT	CASRMGTGYTGELFF
15	TRBV5-1	TRBJ1-2	TRBD1	few	TGCGCCAGCAGCTTGGGACAGGGCTTCGCCTATGGCTACACCTTC	CASSLGQGFAYGYTF
20	TRBV28	TRBJ1-4	TRBD1	-	TGTGCCAGCAGTTTTTGGTTTGGGACAGGGAGGAGGGTCTATGATGAAAAACTGTTTTTT	CASSFWFGTGRRVYDEKLFF
17	TRBV28	TRBJ1-2	TRBD1	-	TGTGCCAGCAGTCCCATCTCCCGGGACAGGGGAGGCTATGGCTACACCTTC	CASSPISRDRGGYGYTF
16	TRBV4-1	TRBJ1-5	-	-	TGCGCCAGCAGCCAAGATCGAGGGAGTAGCAATCAGCCCCAGCATTTT	CASSQDRGSSNQPQHF
15	TRBV6-4	TRBJ2-1	TRBD1	-	TGTGCCAGCAGTGAGGGGACAGGCTCCTACAATGAGCAGTTCTTC	CASSEGTGSYNEQFF
13	TRBV12-5	TRBJ2-7	TRBD1	-	TGTGCTAGTGGCCGGATCGGGACAGACGAGCAGTACTTC	CASGRIGTDEQYF
12	TRBV5-4	TRBJ2-7	-	-	TGTGCCAGCAGCTTACAGGGTAACGAGCAGTACTTC	CASSLQGNEQYF
15	TRBV4-2	TRBJ2-3	-	-	TGTGCCAGCAGCCAAGAGGACCGGCGGGCAGATACGCAGTATTTT	CASSQEDRRADTQYF
16	TRBV18	TRBJ2-2	TRBD2	-	TGTGCCAGCTCACGTAGCGGGGCCCAAGGCACCGGGGAGCTGTTTTTT	CASSRSGAQGTGELFF
15	TRBV5-6	TRBJ1-1	-	-	TGTGCCAGCAGCTTCGATACTATTAAAAACACTGAAGCTTTCTTT	CASSFDTIKNTEAFF
15	TRBV6-4	TRBJ2-3	-	-	TGTGCCAGCAGTCTTACCGGGAGTTCGGCAGATACGCAGTATTTT	CASSLTGSSADTQYF
14	TRBV4-3	TRBJ2-7	TRBD2	-	TGCGCCAGCAGCCAACTAGCGGGAGGTGCCGAGCAGTACTTC	CASSQLAGGAEQYF
12	TRBV13	TRBJ1-5	-	-	TGTGCCAGCAGCTACAGGGATCAGCCCCAGCATTTT	CASSYRDQPQHF
15	TRBV5-1	TRBJ2-5	-	-	TGCGCCAGCAGCTTGAGCGGCGCCAACCAAGAGACCCAGTACTTC	CASSLSGANQETQYF
14	TRBV2	TRBJ1-4	-	-	TGTGCCAGCAGGCGGGGGGCCTGGGAGGAAAAACTGTTTTTT	CASRRGAWEEKLFF
14	TRBV3-1/TRBV3-2	TRBJ1-2	-	-	TGTGCCAGCAGCCAAGGACAGTCGGTCTATGGCTACACCTTC	CASSQGQSVYGYTF
15	TRBV30	TRBJ1-1	TRBD1	-	TGTGCCTGCCTCTCCGACGACAGGGGGCAGAGTGAAGCTTTCTTT	CACLSDDRGQSEAFF
15	TRBV7-3	TRBJ2-2	-	-	TGTGCCAGCAGCCCCACGGGACTCGGAACTGGGGAGCTGTTTTTT	CASSPTGLGTGELFF
17	TRBV6-4	TRBJ2-2	TRBD2	-	TGTGCCAGCAGGCGAGCGGGGGGGGCGTCGAACACCGGGGAGCTGTTTTTT	CASRRAGGASNTGELFF
16	TRBV21-1	TRBJ1-2	-	-	TGTGCCAGCAGCACATTAAAGGTCCGGGACAGAGATGGCTACACCTTC	CASSTLKVRDRDGYTF
18	TRBV5-3	TRBJ1-2	-	-	TGTGCCAGAAGCGCCCGGGGCAGGGGTTTTATCCCTAACTATGGCTACACCTTC	CARSARGRGFIPNYGYTF
16	TRBV6-1	TRBJ1-4	-	-	TGTGCCAGCAGTGAATTACGGACTGCAACTAATGAAAAACTGTTTTTT	CASSELRTATNEKLFF
16	TRBV7-2	TRBJ2-1	-	-	TGTGCCAGCAGCTTAGAAGGGACTCTGTCCTACAATGAGCAGTTCTTC	CASSLEGTLSYNEQFF
16	TRBV5-1	TRBJ2-1	TRBD2	once	TGCGCCAGCAGCTGGGAGGGGCTAGCGAGCTACAATGAGCAGTTCTTC	CASSWEGLASYNEQFF
16	TRBV4-2	TRBJ2-7	TRBD1	-	TGTGCCAGCAGCCAGGGAGATCGGGACAGGGCCCACGAGCAGTACTTC	CASSQGDRDRAHEQYF
13	TRBV4-2	TRBJ1-1	-	-	TGTGCCAGCAGCCTAAATCAGGGTAGTGAAGCTTTCTTT	CASSLNQGSEAFF
11	TRBV28	TRBJ1-5	-	-	TGTGCCAGCAGTTTGAATCAGCCCCAGCATTTT	CASSLNQPQHF